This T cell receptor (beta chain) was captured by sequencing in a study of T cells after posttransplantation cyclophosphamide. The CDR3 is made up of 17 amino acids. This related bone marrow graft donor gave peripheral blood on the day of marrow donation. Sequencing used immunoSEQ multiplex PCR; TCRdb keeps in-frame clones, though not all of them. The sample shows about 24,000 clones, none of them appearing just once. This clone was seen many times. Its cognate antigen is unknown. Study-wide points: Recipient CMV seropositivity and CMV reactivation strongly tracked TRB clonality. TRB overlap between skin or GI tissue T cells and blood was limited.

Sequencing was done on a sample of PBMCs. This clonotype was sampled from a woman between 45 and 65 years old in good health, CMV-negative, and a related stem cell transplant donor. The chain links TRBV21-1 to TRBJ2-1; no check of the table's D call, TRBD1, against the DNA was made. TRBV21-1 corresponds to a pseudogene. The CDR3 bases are TGTGCCAGCAGCAAAGCCCAGGGCGGAAGCTCCTACAATGAGCAGTTCTTC. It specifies CASSKAQGGSSYNEQFF.